This T cell receptor (beta chain) was profiled in a study of Graves' ophthalmopathy and Graves' hyperthyroidism. Findings of the study overall: Appearing in blood as well were most expanded thyroid clonotypes above 0.001 frequency. In separating ophthalmopathy from stable hyperthyroidism, a 13-signature model achieved 87.88% sensitivity and approximately 81% specificity.

Amplification targeted the TCR beta CDR3 regions, with RNA transcripts as the source material. Second-round multiplex PCR came after a first-round RT-PCR that employed HTBI primers. TCRdb ran MiXCR on the multiplex PCR reads and lists one entry per CDR3 protein. This table has some 350,000 distinct CDR3 sequences, 17% appearing once. This clonotype was seen ten or more times. Its antigen is unknown. Being free of ophthalmopathy for 18 months of follow-up defined stable hyperthyroidism. Fresh peripheral blood (around 10 ml) yielded the PBMCs. The receptor was derived from an adult woman with stable Graves' hyperthyroidism. What was sequenced was peripheral blood.

The CDR3 DNA reads as TGTGCCAGCAGCAACGTCAGGAACACTGAAGCTTTCTTT. It translates to CASSNVRNTEAFF. The gene calls are TRBV12-3 or TRBV12-4 and TRBJ1-1; the D is unclear. This CDR3 has 13 amino acids. V lost 6 bases to trimming and J lost 1 base, with 9 bases between them.